These T cell receptor beta chains were read from a single sample in a study of human T cells and chemical hapten exposure. MiXCR, applied by TCRdb to the RACE reads, yields one record per CDR3 protein. Here the sample spans roughly 200,000 distinct CDR3 sequences, approximately 20% being singletons. This specimen consisted of whole blood, obtained in connection with sensitization to the hapten diphenylcyclopropenone (DPC). The receptors come from a woman in her forties or fifties with alopecia areata. Some clones in this sample may be carry-over from other donors' samples. The CDR3 runs from the conserved cysteine through the conserved F or W. The order of the fields is clone size, J gene, D gene, CDR3 length, V gene, CDR3 protein, CDR3 DNA. The D gene is left open where the match is weak. The size entry is marked missing in some rows and otherwise reads once, few, many or a size class.

clone_size: -
j_call: TRBJ2-3
d_call: -
cdr3_length: 12
v_call: TRBV7-9
cdr3_aa: CASSQSGVTQYF
cdr3_nt: TGTGCCAGCAGTCAGTCGGGGGTTACGCAGTATTTT

clone_size: -
j_call: TRBJ2-5
d_call: -
cdr3_length: 14
v_call: TRBV19
cdr3_aa: CASRGPGSGETQYF
cdr3_nt: TGTGCCAGTAGAGGTCCCGGATCTGGCGAGACCCAGTACTTC

clone_size: many
j_call: TRBJ2-1
d_call: -
cdr3_length: 14
v_call: TRBV4-2
cdr3_aa: CASSQFLWDNEQFF
cdr3_nt: TGTGCCAGCAGCCAATTCCTTTGGGACAATGAGCAGTTCTTC

clone_size: few
j_call: TRBJ1-6
d_call: -
cdr3_length: 20
v_call: TRBV5-1
cdr3_aa: CASSLAGRGLGSSYNSPLHF
cdr3_nt: TGCGCCAGCAGCTTGGCCGGGCGAGGTTTGGGTAGCTCCTATAATTCACCCCTCCACTTT

clone_size: few
j_call: TRBJ2-6
d_call: -
cdr3_length: 17
v_call: TRBV11-3
cdr3_aa: CASSPGLLSSGANVLTF
cdr3_nt: TGTGCCAGCAGCCCAGGGCTCTTGAGCTCTGGGGCCAACGTCCTGACTTTC

clone_size: -
j_call: TRBJ2-2
d_call: TRBD2
cdr3_length: 15
v_call: TRBV20-1
cdr3_aa: CSASPLAGGTGELFF
cdr3_nt: TGCAGTGCTAGCCCCCTTGCGGGAGGCACCGGGGAGCTGTTTTTT

clone_size: -
j_call: TRBJ1-5
d_call: TRBD1
cdr3_length: 13
v_call: TRBV20-1
cdr3_aa: CSAGQGAGQPQHF
cdr3_nt: TGCAGTGCTGGACAGGGGGCGGGTCAGCCCCAGCATTTT

clone_size: -
j_call: TRBJ2-7
d_call: TRBD2
cdr3_length: 13
v_call: TRBV9
cdr3_aa: CASSGPGLVEQYF
cdr3_nt: TGTGCCAGCAGCGGGCCGGGACTAGTCGAGCAGTACTTC

clone_size: -
j_call: TRBJ2-2
d_call: -
cdr3_length: 16
v_call: TRBV7-3
cdr3_aa: CASSLSQYRDTGELFF
cdr3_nt: TGTGCCAGCAGCTTATCCCAGTATCGGGACACCGGGGAGCTGTTTTTT

clone_size: few
j_call: TRBJ2-3
d_call: -
cdr3_length: 17
v_call: TRBV7-9
cdr3_aa: CASSLVRDWPSTDTQYF
cdr3_nt: TGTGCCAGCAGCTTAGTCCGGGACTGGCCAAGCACAGATACGCAGTATTTT

clone_size: -
j_call: TRBJ2-5
d_call: TRBD2
cdr3_length: 15
v_call: TRBV18
cdr3_aa: CASSPTRRGQETQYF
cdr3_nt: TGTGCCAGCTCACCAACGAGGCGGGGGCAAGAGACCCAGTACTTC

clone_size: many
j_call: TRBJ2-7
d_call: -
cdr3_length: 14
v_call: TRBV12-3/TRBV12-4
cdr3_aa: CASSLAGGPYEQYF
cdr3_nt: TGTGCCAGCAGTTTAGCGGGCGGGCCCTACGAGCAGTACTTC

clone_size: -
j_call: TRBJ1-1
d_call: -
cdr3_length: 12
v_call: TRBV12-3/TRBV12-4
cdr3_aa: CASSLGLREAFF
cdr3_nt: TGTGCCAGCAGTTTAGGTCTGAGAGAGGCTTTCTTT

clone_size: many
j_call: TRBJ2-1
d_call: -
cdr3_length: 14
v_call: TRBV20-1
cdr3_aa: CSARGAVGYNEQFF
cdr3_nt: TGCAGTGCTAGAGGAGCGGTAGGCTACAATGAGCAGTTCTTC

clone_size: -
j_call: TRBJ2-2
d_call: -
cdr3_length: 15
v_call: TRBV5-1
cdr3_aa: CASSRRNSNTGELFF
cdr3_nt: TGCGCCAGCAGCCGAAGGAATTCGAACACCGGGGAGCTGTTTTTT

clone_size: -
j_call: TRBJ1-2
d_call: -
cdr3_length: 15
v_call: TRBV12-3/TRBV12-4
cdr3_aa: CASSLAAGANYGYTF
cdr3_nt: TGTGCCAGCAGTTTAGCGGCAGGGGCCAACTATGGCTACACCTTC

clone_size: -
j_call: TRBJ2-1
d_call: TRBD2
cdr3_length: 15
v_call: TRBV19
cdr3_aa: CASTRLAGSYNEQFF
cdr3_nt: TGTGCCAGTACGCGACTAGCGGGGTCCTACAATGAGCAGTTCTTC

clone_size: few
j_call: TRBJ2-2
d_call: -
cdr3_length: 14
v_call: TRBV29-1
cdr3_aa: CSVERGGNTGELFF
cdr3_nt: TGCAGCGTTGAAAGAGGGGGGAACACCGGGGAGCTGTTTTTT

clone_size: few
j_call: TRBJ2-1
d_call: TRBD2
cdr3_length: 16
v_call: TRBV20-1
cdr3_aa: CSARGLAGASSNEQFF
cdr3_nt: TGCAGTGCTAGAGGTTTAGCGGGAGCATCTTCCAATGAGCAGTTCTTC

clone_size: few
j_call: TRBJ2-2
d_call: -
cdr3_length: 14
v_call: TRBV6-5
cdr3_aa: CASRPTGTRGELFF
cdr3_nt: TGTGCCAGCAGACCGACAGGGACTAGGGGGGAGCTGTTTTTT

clone_size: many
j_call: TRBJ2-3
d_call: TRBD1
cdr3_length: 14
v_call: TRBV6-5
cdr3_aa: CASSRGQDTDTQYF
cdr3_nt: TGTGCCAGCAGTCGTGGACAGGATACAGATACGCAGTATTTT

clone_size: few
j_call: TRBJ2-3
d_call: -
cdr3_length: 15
v_call: TRBV5-4
cdr3_aa: CASSLGGGETDTQYF
cdr3_nt: TGTGCCAGCAGCTTGGGAGGGGGAGAGACAGATACGCAGTATTTT

clone_size: few
j_call: TRBJ1-2
d_call: TRBD1
cdr3_length: 12
v_call: TRBV12-3/TRBV12-4
cdr3_aa: CASSGTVYGYTF
cdr3_nt: TGTGCCAGCAGCGGGACAGTCTATGGCTACACCTTC

clone_size: -
j_call: TRBJ1-4
d_call: -
cdr3_length: 15
v_call: TRBV20-1
cdr3_aa: CSADPAGDTNEKLFF
cdr3_nt: TGCAGTGCGGACCCCGCGGGGGACACTAATGAAAAACTGTTTTTT

clone_size: once
j_call: TRBJ2-5
d_call: -
cdr3_length: 15
v_call: TRBV12-3/TRBV12-4
cdr3_aa: CASSLRRVFKETQYF
cdr3_nt: TGTGCCAGCAGTTTAAGGCGGGTCTTTAAAGAGACCCAGTACTTC

clone_size: -
j_call: TRBJ2-1
d_call: -
cdr3_length: 14
v_call: TRBV29-1
cdr3_aa: CSVWGDVRGSEQFF
cdr3_nt: TGCAGCGTTTGGGGCGACGTTCGTGGGTCTGAGCAGTTCTTC

clone_size: many
j_call: TRBJ2-7
d_call: TRBD1
cdr3_length: 16
v_call: TRBV9
cdr3_aa: CASSPKTGGLIYEQYF
cdr3_nt: TGTGCCAGCAGCCCGAAGACAGGGGGCCTCATTTACGAGCAGTACTTC

clone_size: -
j_call: TRBJ1-3
d_call: -
cdr3_length: 15
v_call: TRBV9
cdr3_aa: CASSPGGSDGNTIYF
cdr3_nt: TGTGCCAGCAGCCCAGGTGGGTCGGATGGAAACACCATATATTTT

clone_size: few
j_call: TRBJ1-6
d_call: -
cdr3_length: 14
v_call: TRBV7-2
cdr3_aa: CASSLRLDNSPLHF
cdr3_nt: TGTGCCAGCAGCTTACGGTTGGATAATTCACCCCTCCACTTT

clone_size: many
j_call: TRBJ2-5
d_call: TRBD2
cdr3_length: 17
v_call: TRBV7-9
cdr3_aa: CASSFRKRGGQQETQYF
cdr3_nt: TGTGCCAGCAGCTTCCGAAAGCGGGGGGGGCAGCAAGAGACCCAGTACTTC

clone_size: -
j_call: TRBJ2-3
d_call: TRBD1
cdr3_length: 16
v_call: TRBV4-1
cdr3_aa: CASSQRGQVSTDTQYF
cdr3_nt: TGCGCCAGCAGCCAGAGAGGACAGGTCAGCACAGATACGCAGTATTTT

clone_size: few
j_call: TRBJ1-1
d_call: -
cdr3_length: 12
v_call: TRBV20-1
cdr3_aa: CSASGTVDEAFF
cdr3_nt: TGCAGTGCTAGTGGTACGGTGGATGAAGCTTTCTTT

clone_size: few
j_call: TRBJ1-1
d_call: -
cdr3_length: 16
v_call: TRBV12-5
cdr3_aa: CASGTPVGGGLYEAFF
cdr3_nt: TGTGCTAGTGGTACCCCCGTGGGGGGCGGTTTGTATGAAGCTTTCTTT

clone_size: few
j_call: TRBJ1-2
d_call: -
cdr3_length: 11
v_call: TRBV28
cdr3_aa: CASAPNYGYTF
cdr3_nt: TGTGCCAGCGCACCTAACTATGGCTACACCTTC

clone_size: many
j_call: TRBJ2-3
d_call: -
cdr3_length: 16
v_call: TRBV5-4
cdr3_aa: CASSFEPYPSTDTQYF
cdr3_nt: TGTGCCAGCAGCTTTGAGCCTTACCCTAGCACAGATACGCAGTATTTT

clone_size: -
j_call: TRBJ2-3
d_call: TRBD2
cdr3_length: 15
v_call: TRBV7-8
cdr3_aa: CASSSLAGRTDTQYF
cdr3_nt: TGTGCCAGCAGCTCCTTAGCGGGACGCACAGATACGCAGTATTTT

clone_size: -
j_call: TRBJ1-2
d_call: -
cdr3_length: 13
v_call: TRBV12-3/TRBV12-4
cdr3_aa: CASSPVTGFGYTF
cdr3_nt: TGTGCCAGCAGTCCCGTAACAGGGTTCGGCTACACCTTC

clone_size: -
j_call: TRBJ2-5
d_call: TRBD1
cdr3_length: 16
v_call: TRBV27
cdr3_aa: CASSPGTGYNQETQYF
cdr3_nt: TGTGCCAGCAGCCCCGGGACAGGGTATAACCAAGAGACCCAGTACTTC

clone_size: few
j_call: TRBJ2-1
d_call: TRBD2
cdr3_length: 15
v_call: TRBV7-2
cdr3_aa: CASSLGLAGVYEQFF
cdr3_nt: TGTGCCAGCAGCCTGGGACTAGCGGGAGTCTATGAGCAGTTCTTC

clone_size: -
j_call: TRBJ1-1
d_call: -
cdr3_length: 13
v_call: TRBV5-1
cdr3_aa: CASSLAPDGEAFF
cdr3_nt: TGCGCCAGCAGCTTGGCCCCAGATGGTGAAGCTTTCTTT

clone_size: -
j_call: TRBJ2-2
d_call: -
cdr3_length: 13
v_call: TRBV6-4
cdr3_aa: CASSESDTGELFF
cdr3_nt: TGTGCCAGCAGTGAAAGCGACACCGGGGAGCTGTTTTTT

clone_size: few
j_call: TRBJ2-7
d_call: -
cdr3_length: 15
v_call: TRBV20-1
cdr3_aa: CSARSLLDTKDEQYF
cdr3_nt: TGCAGTGCTAGAAGTCTATTAGACACAAAAGACGAGCAGTACTTC

clone_size: few
j_call: TRBJ2-1
d_call: -
cdr3_length: 14
v_call: TRBV6-5
cdr3_aa: CASSSGRGSSEQFF
cdr3_nt: TGTGCCAGCAGTTCCGGACGAGGGTCGTCTGAGCAGTTCTTC

clone_size: -
j_call: TRBJ2-3
d_call: TRBD2
cdr3_length: 18
v_call: TRBV19
cdr3_aa: CASSIKAGTSGYTDTQYF
cdr3_nt: TGTGCCAGTAGTATAAAGGCCGGGACTAGCGGATACACAGATACGCAGTATTTT